Listed below are T cell receptor beta chains from one sample, sequenced in a study of cytomegalovirus exposure and HLA in healthy donors. Measured with immunoSEQ multiplex PCR; TCRdb has only the in-frame clones, and not every one. The table has under 85,000 clones, around 77% seen once. Sequenced: PBMCs. The receptors were sampled from a young woman in good health and CMV-seronegative. Both conserved end residues are part of each CDR3. The order of the fields is clone size, CDR3 length, J gene, V gene, D gene, CDR3 protein, CDR3 DNA. D genes are given only for firm matches. Expanded clones get a size class; other rows say once, few or many, or leave the size out.

NA | 12 | TRBJ2-7 | TRBV29-1 | TRBD1 | CSGGTGGYEQYF | TGCAGCGGTGGGACAGGGGGCTACGAGCAGTACTTC
NA | 13 | TRBJ2-3 | TRBV30 | NA | CAWSGGRSVTQYF | TGTGCCTGGAGTGGTGGGAGGTCGGTTACGCAGTATTTT
NA | 14 | TRBJ1-1 | TRBV6-4 | NA | CASSELLGLAEAFF | TGTGCCAGCAGTGAGTTGTTGGGGCTGGCTGAAGCTTTCTTT
once | 14 | TRBJ2-3 | TRBV9 | NA | CASSVQTSTDTQYF | TGTGCCAGCAGCGTACAAACTAGCACAGATACGCAGTATTTT
NA | 16 | TRBJ1-3 | TRBV4-1 | TRBD1 | CASSQGQGVGGNTIYF | TGCGCCAGCAGCCAAGGACAGGGGGTAGGTGGAAACACCATATATTTT
NA | 14 | TRBJ2-7 | TRBV29-1 | NA | CSAMTGVRAVEQYF | TGCAGCGCTATGACAGGAGTCAGGGCGGTCGAGCAGTACTTC
NA | 15 | TRBJ2-7 | TRBV7-9 | NA | CASSLRATGTEEQYF | TGTGCCAGCAGCCTCAGGGCGACAGGCACGGAGGAGCAGTACTTC
NA | 16 | TRBJ2-7 | TRBV10-3 | TRBD2 | CAISGYELASAHEQYF | TGTGCCATCAGTGGATATGAACTAGCGAGTGCCCACGAGCAGTACTTC
NA | 15 | TRBJ2-7 | TRBV5-8 | TRBD2 | CASSLQLAGVYEQYF | TGTGCCAGCAGCTTGCAACTAGCGGGAGTATACGAGCAGTACTTC
NA | 15 | TRBJ2-1 | TRBV29-1 | TRBD1 | CSVEVRDSPYNEQFF | TGCAGCGTTGAAGTTAGGGACAGCCCCTACAATGAGCAGTTCTTC